This TCR beta chain emerged from a study of beta chain features in type 1 diabetes. The overall study: Age and gender were similar between patients and healthy donors, as were cell yields. The study, taken as a whole, reports: Amplification by PCR could prefer shorter templates, with the same effect in patients and controls. Diminished insertions and augmented deletions at VDJ junctions characterized type 1 diabetes patients. For Type 1 diabetes patients, all four CD4+ subsets carried TCRB CDR3s that were moderately but significantly shorter.

Notes on this clone: What it recognizes is unknown. At the DNA level, this CDR3 is encoded by other sequences in the same sample as well.

CDR3 length: 12 residues. Germline-derived CDR1 and CDR2 are MGHDK and SYGVNS. V lost 6 bases to trimming and J lost 2 bases, with 5 bases between them. A CD45RO/CCR7/CD25/CD127/CD95/CD27 panel sorted naive, central memory, regulatory and stem cell-like memory CD4+ cells. Every bit of the isolated RNA underwent reverse transcription, so sequencing read expressed TCRB transcripts. Method: immunoSEQ multiplex PCR; TCRdb's copy keeps in-frame clones and lacks some. Of over 120,000 clones in the sample, roughly an eighth were seen once. The sequenced sample consisted of central memory CD4+ T cells from blood. The rearrangement joins TRBV25-1 to TRBJ1-5; a weak D match, TRBD1 (5 bases). The origin of this receptor is a man aged 18 to 30 with type 1 diabetes. CDR3 DNA sequence: TGTGCCAGCAGGGGGGGCAATCAGCCCCAGCATTTT. It translates to CASRGGNQPQHF. The entire variable domain, with the rest obtained from reference TRBV25-1 and TRBJ1-5, is as follows: EADIYQTPRYLVIGTGKKITLECSQTMGHDKMYWYQQDPGMELHLIHYSYGVNSTEKGDLSSESTVSRIRTEHFPLTLESARPSHTSQYLCASRGGNQPQHFGDGTRLSIL.